The next 10 T cell receptor beta chains were all read from a single sample in a study of CD8 T cells in Susac syndrome (dated by TCRdb to about 2019). Library method: the immunoSEQ multiplex PCR assay. RNA was extracted using the RNeasy kit, and about 0.5 to 1 microgram was reverse transcribed with random hexamers. TCRdb reran the public reads through fastp at Q25 and MiXCR, keeping productive beta chains. Every CDR3 protein is listed once, alongside the most common genes and DNA of its rows. The sample profile shows some 120,000 distinct CDR3 sequences; approximately 96% of them were found once. The ten largest account for around 0.2% of the sample. Sequenced sample: CD8+ T cells from PBMCs. All receptors derive from a human donor with Susac syndrome.

The chain recombines TRBV12-3 or TRBV12-4 with TRBJ2-5; TRBD2 matches at 10 bases. Unmatched junction bases numbered 8, after V lost 6 bases and J lost 1 base. The CDR3 loop spans 16 amino acids. This CDR3 is CASSLDSGGPQETQYF. The CDR3 bases are TGTGCCAGCAGCCTGGATAGCGGGGGGCCCCAAGAGACCCAGTACTTC.

V is TRBV5-1 and J is TRBJ2-7; D may be TRBD2 (5 bases). The CDR3 is 15 residues long. Trimming cost V 0 bases and J 0 bases, with 10 bases left between them. Per the germline V gene, CDR1 is SGHRS and CDR2 is YFSETQ. The CDR3 loop is CASSLGLEGSYEQYF. CDR3 nucleotide sequence: TGCGCCAGCAGCTTGGGGCTTGAGGGCTCCTACGAGCAGTACTTC. The complete variable domain, with remaining parts taken from reference TRBV5-1 and TRBJ2-7, reads KAGVTQTPRYLIKTRGQQVTLSCSPISGHRSVSWYQQTPGQGLQFLFEYFSETQRNKGNFPGRFSGRQFSNSRSEMNVSTLELGDSALYLCASSLGLEGSYEQYFGPGTRLTVT.

The rearrangement links TRBV4-1 to TRBJ1-4; the match to TRBD1 covers 9 bases. The CDR3 has 18 amino acids. CDR1 is MGHRA and CDR2 is YSYEKL in the germline V gene. J gave up 7 bases and V 3 bases, and 15 bases lay outside the gene matches. The CDR3 DNA reads TGCGCCAGCAGCCAGGGGACAGGGTTTTACCGCAGTAGTGAAAAACTGTTTTTT. It is translated as CASSQGTGFYRSSEKLFF.

CDR3 DNA: TGTGCCACCAGTGGCCGAAGCTCCTACAATGAGCAGTTCTTC. Protein sequence: CATSGRSSYNEQFF. This chain joins TRBV24-1 and TRBJ2-1, with D uncertain. Germline V gene sequence: CDR1 KGHDR, CDR2 SFDVKD. V was clipped by 5 bases and J by 0 bases, with 7 bases between them. The CDR3 is 14 residues long.

This chain uses TRBV27 with TRBJ2-3; TRBD2 matches 10 bases. This CDR3 is built from 14 residues. The J segment lost 8 bases and the V segment lost 10 bases, leaving 12 bases of the junction unmatched. CDR1 MNHEY and CDR2 SMNVEV come from the germline V gene (reference sequence). The CDR3 bases are TGTGCCACCAGAGAGCGGGGGGGATTACCTACGCAGTATTTT. The encoded protein is CATRERGGLPTQYF.

The rearrangement joins TRBV7-9 to TRBJ2-5, with TRBD1 matching over 8 bases. Germline assignment: CDR1 SEHNR and CDR2 FQNEAQ (reference sequence). The CDR3 consists of 13 residues. The ends lost 8 bases at V and 2 bases at J; junction bases unmatched: 4. CDR3 DNA: TGTGCCAGCGAGGACAGGGATCAAGAGACCCAGTACTTC. Translating it yields CASEDRDQETQYF.

The chain is built from TRBV7-9 and TRBJ2-7; TRBD1 matches at 11 bases. J gave up 4 bases and V 5 bases, and 7 bases lay outside the gene matches. The CDR3 runs 15 residues. The V gene's germline CDR1 is SEHNR and CDR2 FQNEAQ (reference sequence). CDR3 loop: CASSHPGTGGYEQYF. The DNA for the CDR3 is TGTGCCAGCAGCCATCCCGGGACAGGGGGTTACGAGCAGTACTTC.

This clonotype came up once. The chain carries TRBV4-1 and TRBJ2-5; D perhaps matches TRBD2 (6 bases). The CDR3 covers 16 residues. CDR1 MGHRA and CDR2 YSYEKL come from the germline V gene. Trimming shortened V by 0 bases and J by 2 bases, and 13 bases separated the two germline ends. The CDR3 loop reads CASSQDGGAIQETQYF. DNA of the CDR3: TGCGCCAGCAGCCAAGATGGCGGGGCAATTCAAGAGACCCAGTACTTC.

The CDR3 nucleotides read TGTGCCTGGACCGAACTTGGAGGGATGAACACTGAAGCTTTCTTT. Protein: CAWTELGGMNTEAFF. The chain recombines TRBV30 with TRBJ1-1; D is uncertain. The CDR3 runs 15 residues. CDR1 and CDR2 from the germline V gene are GTSNPN and SVGIG (reference sequence). The V end was cut by 4 bases, the J end by 0 bases, with 15 bases between.

The chain uses TRBV30 and TRBJ2-1; 7 positions agree with TRBD1. Germline loops: CDR1 GTSNPN, CDR2 SVGIG (reference sequence). The CDR3 sequence is 14 residues long. With V trimmed by 3 bases and J by 1 base, 3 bases remained unmatched. CDR3 residues: CAWRRGQSYNEQFF. CDR3 coding DNA: TGTGCCTGGAGAAGGGGGCAGTCCTACAATGAGCAGTTCTTC.